The 14 T cell receptor beta chains below were found in one sample sequenced in a study of CD8 T cells in Susac syndrome. A quantity of about 0.5 to 1 ug RNA underwent reverse transcription using random hexamers. A single record per CDR3 protein comes from TCRdb applying MiXCR to the immunoSEQ multiplex PCR reads. This table has about 200,000 distinct CDR3 sequences, approximately 94% appearing once. Sequences were obtained from CD4+ T cells from PBMCs. The receptors originated from a human donor in good health.

This chain uses TRBV7-2 with TRBJ2-3; possibly TRBD1 for D (5 bases). V gave up 5 bases and J gave up 9 bases, with 9 bases separating them. The CDR3 is made up of 11 amino acids. Germline assignment: CDR1 SGHTA and CDR2 FQGNSA. CDR3 protein: CASSNSGTQYF. For the CDR3, the DNA is TGTGCCAGCAGCAACTCAGGGACGCAGTATTTT.

This chain connects TRBV5-6 to TRBJ2-3, with 9 nucleotides matching TRBD1. The junction had 9 bases not matched to a gene; V was cut back by 3 bases and J by 1 base. Germline CDR1 reads SGHDT; CDR2 reads YYEEEE. This CDR3 region has 17 residues. The DNA of the CDR3 is TGTGCCAGCAGCTCTGCCGGGACAGGGTTACGCACAGATACGCAGTATTTT. It specifies CASSSAGTGLRTDTQYF.

V gene TRBV5-1 combines with J gene TRBJ2-4; D is perhaps TRBD2 (6 bases). This CDR3 comprises 12 residues. Germline CDR1 SGHRS, CDR2 YFSETQ. The V gene lost 4 bases and the J gene lost 13 bases, with 15 bases spanning the gap. This CDR3 reads CASSPGGQKQYF. The CDR3 DNA reads TGCGCCAGCAGCCCCGGGGGTCAAAAACAGTACTTC.

The chain couples TRBV11-2 to TRBJ2-2, with D perhaps TRBD1 (6 bases). This CDR3 is 16 amino acids long. CDR1 and CDR2 (germline): SGHAT, FQNNGV. V lost 5 bases to trimming and J lost 6 bases, with 19 bases between them. The CDR3 nucleotides read TGTGCCAGCAGCGCTTCCCGGGACATCTGGCCCGGGGAGCTGTTTTTT. Translation: CASSASRDIWPGELFF.

This sequence joins TRBV7-2 and TRBJ2-1; TRBD2 matches 7 bases. Trimming at V came to 6 bases and at J to 6 bases, leaving 11 bases not matched to a gene. This CDR3 spans 15 amino acids. Germline lookup yields CDR1 SGHTA and CDR2 FQGNSA. CDR3 sequence reads: CASSFDGRPGNEQFF. DNA for the CDR3: TGTGCCAGCAGTTTCGACGGGAGGCCCGGCAATGAGCAGTTCTTC.

The genes are TRBV14 and TRBJ2-2; 10 bases match TRBD1. This CDR3 is built from 16 residues. Germline CDR1 is SGHDN and CDR2 is FVKESK. Trimming removed 0 bases from V and 5 bases from J; junction bases left unmatched: 3. CDR3 loop: CASSQERTGGTGELFF. In DNA, the CDR3 is TGTGCCAGCAGCCAAGAGCGGACAGGGGGAACCGGGGAGCTGTTTTTT.

This clonotype was picked up one time. The V and J genes are TRBV20-1 and TRBJ2-3; D not resolved. V lost 6 bases, J lost 2 bases, and 12 bases lay in between. Germline-derived CDR1 and CDR2 are DFQATT and SNEGSKA (reference sequence). CDR3 length equals 13 residues. In DNA, the CDR3 is TGCAGTGCGGGCCTACGAGCCACAGATACGCAGTATTTT. It codes for CSAGLRATDTQYF.

V is TRBV6-5 and J is TRBJ1-4, with D perhaps TRBD1 (5 bases). The germline V gene encodes CDR1 MNHEY and CDR2 SVGAGI. Trimming left V 5 bases short and J 6 bases short, with 13 bases between. CDR3 size: 14 residues. This CDR3 reads CASSADTWDEKLFF. For the CDR3, the DNA is TGTGCCAGCAGTGCGGACACCTGGGATGAAAAACTGTTTTTT.

Only a few counts were recorded for this clonotype. The CDR3 reads CASSPGLAPYNEQFF. The CDR3 DNA reads as TGTGCCAGCTCACCGGGCCTAGCGCCCTACAATGAGCAGTTCTTC. This sequence joins TRBV18 and TRBJ2-1; D is possibly TRBD2 (6 bases). Trimming removed 3 bases from V and 2 bases from J, with 11 bases in between. The CDR3 has 15 residues. The germline CDR1 and CDR2 sequences are KGHSH and LQKENI.

The chain has TRBV19 and TRBJ1-4, with 8 bases matching TRBD1. J gave up 0 bases and V 8 bases, and 5 bases lay outside the gene matches. The CDR3 is made up of 15 amino acids. Germline CDR1 and CDR2: LNHDA and SQIVND (reference sequence). CDR3 coding DNA: TGTGCCAGTGGCTCAGGGGGCGCAACTAATGAAAAACTGTTTTTT. Translation gives CASGSGGATNEKLFF.

This chain uses TRBV29-1 with TRBJ1-2, with 8 bases matching TRBD1. The CDR3 spans 13 residues. Trimming removed 7 bases from V and 0 bases from J; junction bases left unmatched: 4. The germline V gene encodes CDR1 SQVTM and CDR2 ANQGSEA. The CDR3 sequence is CSAGTGTNYGYTF. The CDR3 DNA reads as TGCAGCGCCGGGACAGGTACTAACTATGGCTACACCTTC.

For the CDR3, the DNA is TGCAGTGCTAGAGCCGCTCCAGGAGATACGCAGTATTTT. This sequence encodes CSARAAPGDTQYF. The chain joins TRBV20-1 to TRBJ2-3; the D is unclear. The CDR3 runs to 13 residues. From germline, CDR1 is DFQATT and CDR2 SNEGSKA (reference sequence). V was shortened by 1 base and J by 5 bases, with 10 bases between the two germline ends.

The chain couples TRBV5-6 to TRBJ1-1, with D possibly TRBD1 on 6 matching bases. The CDR3 length is 14 residues. V lost 0 bases to trimming and J lost 3 bases, with 9 bases between them. Germline V gives CDR1 SGHDT, CDR2 YYEEEE. CDR3 coding DNA: TGTGCCAGCAGCTTGGGAGGGGGGGACACTGAAGCTTTCTTT. This codes for CASSLGGGDTEAFF.

The V and J genes are TRBV7-9 and TRBJ1-4; a possible D gene is TRBD1 (5 bases). Germline CDR1 SEHNR, CDR2 FQNEAQ (reference sequence). The CDR3 is 14 amino acids. The ends were cut back, 3 bases at V and 8 bases at J, with 13 bases in the middle. The chain's CDR3 is CASSFSGSLEKLFF. For the CDR3, the DNA is TGTGCCAGCAGCTTTTCAGGGTCCTTAGAAAAACTGTTTTTT.